This TCR beta chain originates from a study of T cell responses to AZD1222 COVID-19 vaccine. Points from the study as a whole: A rise in Spike-specific TCR breadth and depth followed two AZD1222 doses. Per reports, nearly half of all spike-specific TCRs target regions that are unmutated in variants. Donors in the cohort were predominantly white British and more often female, and clonal diversity was possibly underestimated.

Recipients boosted at about 4 weeks or about 12 weeks are pooled. Notes on this clone: The antigen remains unidentified.

V lost 0 bases to trimming and J lost 4 bases; unmatched junction nucleotides: 6. The length of the CDR3 is 17 residues. Germline CDR1 and CDR2: WNHNN and SYGVQD (reference sequence). Assay used: immunoSEQ multiplex PCR; TCRdb lists only in-frame clones, some missing. The repertoire has 55,000 to 65,000 clones, roughly 80% of them found once; the top ten carry approximately 5%. The receptor comes from an adult who received the AZD1222 COVID-19 vaccine. The source material was peripheral blood, sampled 28 days after the second AZD1222 dose. The rearrangement links TRBV10-1 to TRBJ2-3; the match to TRBD2 covers 11 bases. The CDR3 spells CASSESRSGGAADTQYF. CDR3 DNA sequence: TGCGCCAGCAGTGAGTCTCGTAGCGGGGGGGCTGCAGATACGCAGTATTTT.